These 21 T cell receptor beta chains came from one sample sequenced in a study of blood T cell repertoires in COVID-19. TCRdb's copy holds only in-frame clones and misses some; the assay was immunoSEQ multiplex PCR. The repertoire holds 25,000 to 35,000 clones, with roughly 86% as singletons. The material sequenced was peripheral blood. Receptors were obtained from a man aged 55 to 70 with COVID-19, enrolled during active disease.

The count of this clone is one. The chain employs TRBV7-2 and TRBJ2-3, with 14 bases lining up with TRBD2. The germline V gene has CDR1 SGHTA and CDR2 FQGNSA. This CDR3 comprises 16 residues. J was trimmed by 10 bases and V by 4 bases; bases with no gene match: 10. CDR3 DNA: TGTGCCAGCAGCTCATGGACTAGCGGGAGGCAAACTCCGCAGTATTTT. Translated, it gives CASSSWTSGRQTPQYF.

The chain is built from TRBV2 and TRBJ2-4; 7 nucleotides align to TRBD1. Trimming took 10 bases from V and 0 from J; bases not matched to a gene: 6. CDR1 is SNHLY, CDR2 FYNNEI, per germline. This CDR3 is built from 14 residues. Here the CDR3 DNA reads TGTGCCATCTGGACAGGATTAGCCAAAAACATTCAGTACTTC. Encoded protein: CAIWTGLAKNIQYF.

In this sample, this clone turned up once. The J gene is TRBJ1-1, the V gene TRBV5-1; D remains ambiguous. V was shortened by 0 bases and J by 8 bases, with 14 bases between the two germline ends. In germline, CDR1 is SGHRS, CDR2 YFSETQ. This CDR3 spans 14 amino acids. CDR3: CASSLDGSTIEAFF. CDR3 coding DNA: TGCGCCAGCAGCTTGGATGGGAGCACCATAGAAGCTTTCTTT.

This clone was detected a few times. DNA of the CDR3: TGTGCCAGCAGCTTCGGGGGCAATCAGCCCCAGCATTTT. Protein sequence: CASSFGGNQPQHF. J is TRBJ1-5 and V is TRBV7-9, with D uncertain. CDR1 is SEHNR, CDR2 FQNEAQ, per germline (reference sequence). The CDR3 runs to 13 residues. Trimming stripped 3 bases from V and 2 bases from J, with 5 bases between.

The rearrangement uses TRBV7-8 and TRBJ2-1; TRBD2 is a possible D gene (6 bases). The germline V and J ends were trimmed by 1 base and 0 bases, with 10 bases remaining between them. The CDR3 runs 16 residues. Germline V CDR1 and CDR2: SGHVS, FQNEAQ. This CDR3 is CASSLGRDSSYNEQFF. CDR3 DNA sequence: TGTGCCAGCAGCTTAGGGCGGGATTCCTCCTACAATGAGCAGTTCTTC.

The rearrangement joins TRBV4-1 to TRBJ2-1; 9 bases align to TRBD2. Germline-derived CDR1 and CDR2 are MGHRA and YSYEKL. The CDR3 length is 17 residues. The CDR3 DNA reads TGCGTTCCACCGGATGTTTTAAAGCGGGAGGTAGGGAATGAGCAGTTCTTC. It yields the protein CVPPDVLKREVGNEQFF.

The chain joins TRBV19 to TRBJ1-1, with D possibly TRBD1 on 5 matching bases. Germline V CDR1 and CDR2: LNHDA, SQIVND (reference sequence). The CDR3 consists of 14 residues. V was cut by 8 bases and J by 5 bases, with 18 bases left in between. The chain's CDR3 is CASRDRGGRTEAFF. Here the CDR3 DNA reads TGTGCCAGTCGAGACCGGGGGGGGAGGACTGAAGCTTTCTTT.

V usage is TRBV4-2 and J usage is TRBJ2-3; TRBD2 matches 13 bases. J gave up 5 bases and V 4 bases, and 9 bases lay outside the gene matches. Germline CDR1 and CDR2: LGHNA and YNFKEQ. This CDR3 has 17 residues. CDR3 DNA: TGTGCCAGCAGCCTTGGGACTAGCGGGAAAGTGGGAGATACGCAGTATTTT. It specifies CASSLGTSGKVGDTQYF.

V gene TRBV28 combines with J gene TRBJ2-5; a weak D match, TRBD2 (6 bases). Germline loops: CDR1 MDHEN, CDR2 SYDVKM. V lost 6 bases and J lost 2, with 16 bases in between. This CDR3 has 15 residues. The CDR3 DNA sequence: TGTGCCAGCAGGGACCCGGGACTGAATCAAGAGACCCAGTACTTC. Residues: CASRDPGLNQETQYF.

The chain joins TRBV18 to TRBJ1-1, with 8 bases matching TRBD1. The trim removed 3 bases at V and 3 bases at J, leaving 3 bases unmatched. Germline values: CDR1 KGHSH, CDR2 LQKENI. This CDR3 comprises 14 residues. DNA for the CDR3: TGTGCCAGCTCACCGGGACAGGCCGACACTGAAGCTTTCTTT. It translates to CASSPGQADTEAFF.

The sample holds a few counts of this clone. The J gene is TRBJ2-7, the V gene TRBV10-3; D is possibly TRBD2 (6 bases). V gave up 4 bases and J gave up 6 bases, with 16 bases separating them. Germline assignment: CDR1 ENHRY and CDR2 SYGVKD. This CDR3 region has 14 residues. CDR3 sequence reads: CAISAGGTGVEQYF. The CDR3 coding sequence is TGTGCCATCAGTGCAGGCGGGACGGGCGTCGAGCAGTACTTC.

This chain joins TRBV20-1 and TRBJ2-3; TRBD1 aligns across 7 bases. The germline V gene has CDR1 DFQATT and CDR2 SNEGSKA (reference sequence). The J segment lost 6 bases and the V segment lost 3 bases, leaving 12 bases of the junction unmatched. The CDR3 covers 15 residues. The CDR3 sequence is CSASRGPRGFDTQYF. The CDR3 nucleotides read TGCAGTGCTAGTAGGGGGCCGCGTGGGTTTGATACGCAGTATTTT.

The rearrangement joins TRBV7-9 to TRBJ2-5; TRBD2 is a possible D gene (6 bases). CDR3 length equals 14 residues. Germline V gene lookup returns CDR1 SEHNR and CDR2 FQNEAQ (reference sequence). The ends were cut back, 5 bases at V and 5 bases at J, with 15 bases in the middle. The CDR3 coding sequence is TGTGCCAGCAGCGAGGGGACTTCCTGGGAGACCCAGTACTTC. Protein sequence: CASSEGTSWETQYF.

The chain recombines TRBV19 with TRBJ1-2, with TRBD1 matching 7 bases. CDR1 is LNHDA and CDR2 is SQIVND in the germline V gene (reference sequence). V dropped 8 bases and J dropped 3; count of bases not matched to a gene: 9. The length of the CDR3 is 14 residues. The CDR3 protein is CASRKQGKYYGYTF. The CDR3 DNA is TGTGCCAGTCGGAAACAGGGGAAATACTATGGCTACACCTTC.

The DNA for the CDR3 is TGTGCCAGCATCAGAGGGGGGAACACTGAAGCTTTCTTT. Protein: CASIRGGNTEAFF. This chain links TRBV28 with TRBJ1-1, with D maybe TRBD1 (6 bases). Between the trimmed V and J ends, which lost 7 bases and 1 base, there was a span of 10 bases. The CDR3 is 13 residues long. The germline V gene has CDR1 MDHEN and CDR2 SYDVKM.

This clone was seen a few times. The chain couples TRBV29-1 to TRBJ2-7; 7 bases are a match to TRBD1. The V segment lost 1 base and the J segment 3 bases; nucleotides outside the gene matches: 9. The CDR3 runs 15 residues. Germline CDR1 reads SQVTM; CDR2 reads ANQGSEA. This CDR3 reads CSVEGNRGSGYEQYF. DNA of the CDR3: TGCAGCGTTGAAGGGAACAGGGGTAGTGGCTACGAGCAGTACTTC.

This sequence joins TRBV28 and TRBJ2-7, with TRBD2 matching 8 bases. The germline CDR1 and CDR2 sequences are MDHEN and SYDVKM. J was trimmed by 5 bases and V by 2 bases; bases with no gene match: 8. The CDR3 sequence is 15 residues long. The CDR3 DNA reads TGTGCCAGCAGTTTAATGGCGGGAGGCGTGCACGAGCAGTACTTC. This codes for CASSLMAGGVHEQYF.

The chain links TRBV6-5 to TRBJ2-7; D is possibly TRBD2 (6 bases). This CDR3 comprises 13 residues. V was clipped by 2 bases and J by 3 bases, with 8 bases between them. CDR1 and CDR2 from the germline V gene are MNHEY and SVGAGI. In DNA form, the CDR3 reads TGTGCCAGCAGTTACCCGGGGGACTACGAGCAGTACTTC. It specifies CASSYPGDYEQYF.

This sequence joins TRBV4-2 and TRBJ1-1, with 7 bases aligning to TRBD1. CDR1 is LGHNA and CDR2 is YNFKEQ in the germline V gene. The CDR3 has 13 residues. V dropped 0 bases and J dropped 5; count of bases not matched to a gene: 0. CDR3 nucleotide sequence: TGTGCCAGCAGCCAAGAACAGGGGACTGAAGCTTTCTTT. The encoded protein is CASSQEQGTEAFF.

This chain links TRBV7-3 with TRBJ2-1; 10 positions match TRBD1. The CDR3 is 15 residues long. V lost 4 bases, J lost 4 bases, and 4 bases stayed unmatched. From germline, CDR1 is SGHTA and CDR2 FQGTGA. The CDR3 spells CASSSRDRGYNEQFF. The CDR3 DNA sequence: TGTGCCAGCAGCTCCCGGGACAGGGGATACAATGAGCAGTTCTTC.

The sample holds one count of this clone. The junction shows a germline mismatch at one end, possibly a read error. The chain is built from TRBV11-3 and TRBJ2-5; D remains ambiguous. This CDR3 has 15 residues. Germline lookup yields CDR1 SGHNT and CDR2 YENEEA. CDR3 nucleotides: TGTGCCAGCAGCCTACAAGGAAGATATGGAGAGTCCCAGTACTTC. Translating it yields CASSLQGRYGESQYF.